The sequence of this TCR beta chain was determined in a study of prognosis after radiotherapy for stage I lung cancer. In the study overall: All of the enrolled patients had stage I non-small cell lung cancer, and they joined between 2018 and January 2019. For radiotherapy, patients got SBRT split into 3 to 5 fractions, giving a biologically effective dose of at least 100 Gy.

Genomic DNA was the source, and TCR beta CDR3 was amplified from it by two-round multiplex PCR. Amplification in first-round PCR relied on primers specific to each TRBV and TRBJ gene. TCRdb analysed the multiplex PCR reads with MiXCR anew, one entry per CDR3 protein. The table lists almost 40,000 distinct CDR3 sequences, around a quarter of them singletons. Many counts were recorded for this clonotype. No antigen is known for it. Trimming cost V 1 base and J 6 bases, with 13 bases left between them. This CDR3 spans 14 amino acids. Germline CDR1 GTSNPN, CDR2 SVGIG (reference sequence). Study observations and caveats: Patients with and without metastases reportedly differed in TRBV and TRBJ gene usage frequencies. Post-therapy Shannon entropy was lower in patients developing distant metastases following stereotactic body radiation therapy.

The TCR was taken from a donor at least 50 years old with non-small cell lung cancer. The source was PBMCs, collected before or after stereotactic body radiation therapy (not recorded which). The V call is TRBV30, the J call TRBJ2-4; weak D call: TRBD1 (5 bases). This CDR3 reads CAWSAPPGRNIQYF. The DNA for the CDR3 is TGTGCCTGGAGTGCCCCCCCAGGGCGAAACATTCAGTACTTC.